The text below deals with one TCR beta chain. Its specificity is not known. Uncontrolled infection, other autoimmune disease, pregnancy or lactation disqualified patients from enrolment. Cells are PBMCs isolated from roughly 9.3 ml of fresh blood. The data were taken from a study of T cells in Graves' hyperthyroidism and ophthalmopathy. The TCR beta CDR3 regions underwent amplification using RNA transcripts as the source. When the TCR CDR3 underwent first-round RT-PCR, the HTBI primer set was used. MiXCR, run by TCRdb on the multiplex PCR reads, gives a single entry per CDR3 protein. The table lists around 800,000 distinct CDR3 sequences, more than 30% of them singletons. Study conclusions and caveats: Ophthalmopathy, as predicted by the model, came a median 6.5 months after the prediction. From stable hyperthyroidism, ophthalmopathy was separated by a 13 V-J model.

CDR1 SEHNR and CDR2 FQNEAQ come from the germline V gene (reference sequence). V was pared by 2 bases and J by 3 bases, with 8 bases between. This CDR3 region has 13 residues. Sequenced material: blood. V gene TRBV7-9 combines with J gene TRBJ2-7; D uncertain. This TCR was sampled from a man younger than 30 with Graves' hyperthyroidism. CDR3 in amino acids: CASSLQVNYEQYF. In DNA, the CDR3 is TGTGCCAGCAGCTTACAGGTTAACTACGAGCAGTACTTC.